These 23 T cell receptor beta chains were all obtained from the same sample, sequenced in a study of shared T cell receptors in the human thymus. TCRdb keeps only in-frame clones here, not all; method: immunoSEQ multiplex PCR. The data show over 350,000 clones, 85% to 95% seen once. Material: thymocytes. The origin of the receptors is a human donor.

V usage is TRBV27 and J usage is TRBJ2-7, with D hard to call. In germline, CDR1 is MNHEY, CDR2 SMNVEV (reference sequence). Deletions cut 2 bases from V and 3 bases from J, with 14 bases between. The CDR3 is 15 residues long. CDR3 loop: CASSLNPVPYYEQYF. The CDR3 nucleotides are TGTGCCAGCAGTTTAAATCCAGTTCCCTACTACGAGCAGTACTTC.

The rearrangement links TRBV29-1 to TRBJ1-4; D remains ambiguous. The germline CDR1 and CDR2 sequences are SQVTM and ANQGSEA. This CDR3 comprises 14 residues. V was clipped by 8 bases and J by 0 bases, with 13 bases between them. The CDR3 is CSPRAQATNEKLFF. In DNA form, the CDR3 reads TGCAGCCCCCGAGCCCAGGCAACTAATGAAAAACTGTTTTTT.

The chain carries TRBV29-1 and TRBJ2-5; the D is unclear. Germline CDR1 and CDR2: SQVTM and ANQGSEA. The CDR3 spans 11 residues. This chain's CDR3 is CSGLSLGTQYF. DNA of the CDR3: TGCAGTGGCCTATCTCTTGGGACCCAGTACTTC.

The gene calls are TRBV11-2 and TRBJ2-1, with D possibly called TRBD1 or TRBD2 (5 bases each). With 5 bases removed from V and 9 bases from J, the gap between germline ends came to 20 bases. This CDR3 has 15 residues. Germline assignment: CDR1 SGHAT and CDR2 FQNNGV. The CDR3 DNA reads TGTGCCAGCAGCCGCCTCGGGGCGCCTCAGGCTGAGCAGTTCTTC. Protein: CASSRLGAPQAEQFF.

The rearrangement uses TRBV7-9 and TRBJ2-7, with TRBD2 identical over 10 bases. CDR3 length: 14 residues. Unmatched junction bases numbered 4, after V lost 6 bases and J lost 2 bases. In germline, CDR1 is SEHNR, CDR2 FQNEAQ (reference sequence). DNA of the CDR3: TGTGCCAGCAGACTAGCGGGACCCCCCTACGAGCAGTACTTC. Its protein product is CASRLAGPPYEQYF. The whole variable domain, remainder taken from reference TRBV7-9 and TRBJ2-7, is DTGVSQNPRHKITKRGQNVTFRCDPISEHNRLYWYRQTLGQGPEFLTYFQNEAQLEKSRLLSDRFSAERPKGSFSTLEIQRTEQGDSAMYLCASRLAGPPYEQYFGPGTRLTVT.

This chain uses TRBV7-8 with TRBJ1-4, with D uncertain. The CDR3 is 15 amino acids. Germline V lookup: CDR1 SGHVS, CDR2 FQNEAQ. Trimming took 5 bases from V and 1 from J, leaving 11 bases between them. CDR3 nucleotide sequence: TGTGCCAGCAGCCTGTGCGGGGTAACTAATGAAAAACTGTTTTTT. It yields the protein CASSLCGVTNEKLFF. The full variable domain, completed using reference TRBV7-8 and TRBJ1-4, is GAGVSQSPRYKVAKRGQDVALRCDPISGHVSLFWYQQALGQGPEFLTYFQNEAQLDKSGLPSDRFFAERPEGSVSTLKIQRTQQEDSAVYLCASSLCGVTNEKLFFGSGTQLSVL.

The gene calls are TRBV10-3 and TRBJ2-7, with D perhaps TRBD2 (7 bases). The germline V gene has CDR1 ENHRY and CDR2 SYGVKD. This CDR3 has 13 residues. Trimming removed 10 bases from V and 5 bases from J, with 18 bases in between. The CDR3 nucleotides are TGTGCCACCCACGACGGGGGGCACCACGAGCAGTACTTC. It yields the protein CATHDGGHHEQYF.

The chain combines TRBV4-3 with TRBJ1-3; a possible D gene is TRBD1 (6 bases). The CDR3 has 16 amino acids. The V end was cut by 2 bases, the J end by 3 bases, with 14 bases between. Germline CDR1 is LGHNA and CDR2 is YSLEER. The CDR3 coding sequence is TGCGCCAGCAGCCAACCCGCAGGGGAACGTGGAAACACCATATATTTT. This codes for CASSQPAGERGNTIYF.

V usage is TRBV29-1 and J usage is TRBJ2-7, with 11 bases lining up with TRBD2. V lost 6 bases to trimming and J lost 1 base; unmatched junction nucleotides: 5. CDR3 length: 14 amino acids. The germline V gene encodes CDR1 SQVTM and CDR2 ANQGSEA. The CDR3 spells CSVRLAGTSYEQYF. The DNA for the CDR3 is TGCAGCGTCAGACTAGCGGGAACGTCCTACGAGCAGTACTTC.

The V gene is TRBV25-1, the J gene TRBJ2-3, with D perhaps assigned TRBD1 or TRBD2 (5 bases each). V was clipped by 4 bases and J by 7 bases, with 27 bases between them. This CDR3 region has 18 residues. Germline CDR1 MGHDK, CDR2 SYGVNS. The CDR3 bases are TGTGCCAGCAGTGGTAGCCAGCCCGGGGCGGGTTACCTAAATACGCAGTATTTT. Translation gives CASSGSQPGAGYLNTQYF. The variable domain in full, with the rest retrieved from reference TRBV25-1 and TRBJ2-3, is EADIYQTPRYLVIGTGKKITLECSQTMGHDKMYWYQQDPGMELHLIHYSYGVNSTEKGDLSSESTVSRIRTEHFPLTLESARPSHTSQYLCASSGSQPGAGYLNTQYFGPGTRLTVL.

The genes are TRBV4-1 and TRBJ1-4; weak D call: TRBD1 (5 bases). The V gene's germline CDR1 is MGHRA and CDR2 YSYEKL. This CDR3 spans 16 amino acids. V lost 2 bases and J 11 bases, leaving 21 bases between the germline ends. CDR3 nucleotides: TGCGCCAGCAGCCAATCTAATCCAGGGAGGCAATCGAAACTGTTTTTT. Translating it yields CASSQSNPGRQSKLFF.

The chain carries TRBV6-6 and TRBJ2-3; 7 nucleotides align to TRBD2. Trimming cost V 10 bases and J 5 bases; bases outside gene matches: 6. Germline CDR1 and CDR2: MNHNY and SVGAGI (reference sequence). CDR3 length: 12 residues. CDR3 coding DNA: TGTGCCACCGCGGGGGTGGGAGATACGCAGTATTTT. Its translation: CATAGVGDTQYF.

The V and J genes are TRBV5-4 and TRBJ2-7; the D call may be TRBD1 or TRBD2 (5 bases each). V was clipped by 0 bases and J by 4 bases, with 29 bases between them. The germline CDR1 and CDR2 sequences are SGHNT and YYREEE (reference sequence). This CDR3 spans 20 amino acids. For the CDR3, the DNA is TGTGCCAGCAGCTTGGTACGGGGTACTCGGGACCCCCGGCCCCTATACGAGCAGTACTTC. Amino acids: CASSLVRGTRDPRPLYEQYF. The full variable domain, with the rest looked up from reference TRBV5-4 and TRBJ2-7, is ETGVTQSPTHLIKTRGQQVTLRCSSQSGHNTVSWYQQALGQGPQFIFQYYREEENGRGNFPPRFSGLQFPNYSSELNVNALELDDSALYLCASSLVRGTRDPRPLYEQYFGPGTRLTVT.

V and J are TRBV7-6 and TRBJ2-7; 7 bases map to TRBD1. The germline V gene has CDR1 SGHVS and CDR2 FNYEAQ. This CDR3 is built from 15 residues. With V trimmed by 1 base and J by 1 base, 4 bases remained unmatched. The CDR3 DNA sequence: TGTGCCAGCAGCTTAGTACAGGGGTCTTCCTACGAGCAGTACTTC. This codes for CASSLVQGSSYEQYF.

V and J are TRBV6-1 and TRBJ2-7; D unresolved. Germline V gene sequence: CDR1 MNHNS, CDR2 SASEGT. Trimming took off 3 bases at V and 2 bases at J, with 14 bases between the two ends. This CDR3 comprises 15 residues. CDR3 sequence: CASSDRARFPYEQYF. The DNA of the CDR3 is TGTGCCAGCAGTGATCGGGCTAGGTTTCCCTACGAGCAGTACTTC.

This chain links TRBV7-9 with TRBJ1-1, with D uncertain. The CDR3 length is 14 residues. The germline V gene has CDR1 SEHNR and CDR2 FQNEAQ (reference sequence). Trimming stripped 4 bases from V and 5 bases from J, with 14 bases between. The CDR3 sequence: CASSSPTRPTEAFF. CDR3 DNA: TGTGCCAGCAGCTCCCCTACCAGACCAACTGAAGCTTTCTTT.

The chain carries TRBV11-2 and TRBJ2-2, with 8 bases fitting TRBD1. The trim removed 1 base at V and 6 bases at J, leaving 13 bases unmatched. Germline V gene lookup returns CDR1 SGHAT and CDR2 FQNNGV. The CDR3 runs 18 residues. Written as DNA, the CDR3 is TGTGCCAGCAGCTTAGGCCCCGCCGGGACAGGTCGTTCCGGGGAGCTGTTTTTT. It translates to CASSLGPAGTGRSGELFF.

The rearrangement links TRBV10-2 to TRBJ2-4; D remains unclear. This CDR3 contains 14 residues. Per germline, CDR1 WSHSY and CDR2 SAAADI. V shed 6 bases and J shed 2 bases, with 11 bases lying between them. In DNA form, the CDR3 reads TGCGCCAGCAGAAGTTGCCTGACCAAAAACATTCAGTACTTC. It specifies CASRSCLTKNIQYF.

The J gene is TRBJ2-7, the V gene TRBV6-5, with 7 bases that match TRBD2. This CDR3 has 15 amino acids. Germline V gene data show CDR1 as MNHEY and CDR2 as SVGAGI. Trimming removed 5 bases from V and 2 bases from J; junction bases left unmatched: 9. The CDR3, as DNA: TGTGCCAGCAGTGTTATAGCGGGCCTACCCTACGAGCAGTACTTC. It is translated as CASSVIAGLPYEQYF.

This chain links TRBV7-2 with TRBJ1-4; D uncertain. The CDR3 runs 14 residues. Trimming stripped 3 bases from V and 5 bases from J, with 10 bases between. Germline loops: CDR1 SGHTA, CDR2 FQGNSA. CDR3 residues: CASSFVGENEKLFF. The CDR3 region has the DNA TGTGCCAGCAGCTTCGTAGGTGAGAATGAAAAACTGTTTTTT.

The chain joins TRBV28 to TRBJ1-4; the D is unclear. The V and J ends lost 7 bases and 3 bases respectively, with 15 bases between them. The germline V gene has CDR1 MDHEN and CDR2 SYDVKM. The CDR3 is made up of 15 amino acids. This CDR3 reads CASNRPGRSNEKLFF. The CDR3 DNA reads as TGTGCCAGCAATCGGCCTGGGAGGTCTAATGAAAAACTGTTTTTT.

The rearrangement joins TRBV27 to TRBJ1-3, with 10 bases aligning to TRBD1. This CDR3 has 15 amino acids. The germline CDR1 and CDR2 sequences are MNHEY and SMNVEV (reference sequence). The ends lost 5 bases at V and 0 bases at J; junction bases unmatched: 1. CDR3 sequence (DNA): TGTGCCAGCAGTAGACAGGGGGCCTCTGGAAACACCATATATTTT. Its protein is CASSRQGASGNTIYF.

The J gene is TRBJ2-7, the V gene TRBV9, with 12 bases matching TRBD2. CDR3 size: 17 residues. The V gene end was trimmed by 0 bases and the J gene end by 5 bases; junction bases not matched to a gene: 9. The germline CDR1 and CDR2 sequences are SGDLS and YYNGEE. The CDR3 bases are TGTGCCAGCAGCGTAGTGGGCCTAGCGGGAGGGCGCGACGAGCAGTACTTC. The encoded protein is CASSVVGLAGGRDEQYF.